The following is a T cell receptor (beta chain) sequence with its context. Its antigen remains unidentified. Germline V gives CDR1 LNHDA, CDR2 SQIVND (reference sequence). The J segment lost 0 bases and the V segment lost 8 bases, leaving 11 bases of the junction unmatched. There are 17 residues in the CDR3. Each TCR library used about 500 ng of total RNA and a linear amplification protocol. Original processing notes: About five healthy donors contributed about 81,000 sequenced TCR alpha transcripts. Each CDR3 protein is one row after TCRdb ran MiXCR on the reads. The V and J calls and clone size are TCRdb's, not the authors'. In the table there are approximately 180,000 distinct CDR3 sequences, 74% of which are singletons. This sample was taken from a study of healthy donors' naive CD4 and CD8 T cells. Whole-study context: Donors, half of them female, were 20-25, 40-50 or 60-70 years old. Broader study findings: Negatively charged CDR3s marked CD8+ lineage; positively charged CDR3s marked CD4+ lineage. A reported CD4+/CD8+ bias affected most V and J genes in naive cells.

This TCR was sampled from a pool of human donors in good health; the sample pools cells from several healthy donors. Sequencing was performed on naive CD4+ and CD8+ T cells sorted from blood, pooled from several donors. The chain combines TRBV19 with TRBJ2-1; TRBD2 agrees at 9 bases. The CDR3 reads CASELAGQRSSYNEQFF. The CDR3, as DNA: TGTGCCAGTGAACTAGCGGGTCAGAGGAGCTCCTACAATGAGCAGTTCTTC.